The rows below give T cell receptor beta chains drawn from one sample of a study of technical replicates of blood from several donors. Libraries were prepared by immunoSEQ multiplex PCR; TCRdb keeps only in-frame clonotypes and omits some of them. Of approximately 70,000 clones listed, 94% are singletons. Sequencing was performed on T cells isolated from PBMCs. These receptors were obtained from a human donor in good health. Each CDR3 is given with its conserved first and last residue. The D gene is left open where the match is weak. Size is omitted from some rows. Given values are once, few, many or a class for expanded clones.

j_call d_call clone_size v_call cdr3_nt cdr3_aa
TRBJ2-2 . . TRBV7-9 TGTGCCAGCAGCTTAGTCAGGGGCCACACCGGGGAGCTGTTTTTT CASSLVRGHTGELFF
TRBJ2-7 . . TRBV27 TGTGCCAGCAGTTTATATCTCGGGCAGGGGAAGCAGTACTTC CASSLYLGQGKQYF
TRBJ1-1 . . TRBV7-9 TGTGCCAGCAGCTTGGCCACTGAAGCTTTCTTT CASSLATEAFF
TRBJ2-3 . . TRBV4-2 TGTGCCAGCAGCCCCCAAGAGGCTACTGATAGCACAGATACGCAGTATTTT CASSPQEATDSTDTQYF
TRBJ2-1 TRBD1 . TRBV7-2 TGTGCCAGCAGCTCACAGGACAGGAAGTTCAATGAGCAGTTCTTC CASSSQDRKFNEQFF
TRBJ1-3 TRBD1 . TRBV5-6 TGTGCCAGCAGCTTAGTACAGGGGGCGAACACCATATATTTT CASSLVQGANTIYF
TRBJ1-5 . . TRBV9 TGTGCCAGCAGCGTAGAGTGTGGGGCGGGCAATCAGCCCCAGCATTTT CASSVECGAGNQPQHF
TRBJ2-1 . . TRBV30 TGTGCCTGCTATGGGGATTTAGCGTCCAATGAGCAGTTCTTC CACYGDLASNEQFF
TRBJ2-7 TRBD1 . TRBV18 TGTGCCAGCTCACCCCGGACAGGGGATTACGAGCAGTACTTC CASSPRTGDYEQYF
TRBJ1-4 . . TRBV7-9 TGTGCCAGCAGCTTTGGGAGGGGCTATGAAAAACTGTTTTTT CASSFGRGYEKLFF
TRBJ1-2 . . TRBV5-6 TGTGCCAGCAGCTTGGGGCGGAATGGCTACACCTTC CASSLGRNGYTF
TRBJ2-5 . . TRBV5-3 TGTGCCAGAAGCTTGGACAACCAAGAGACCCAGTACTTC CARSLDNQETQYF
TRBJ2-7 . . TRBV28 TGTGCCAGCAGTTTATTCCACGCTCGGAGCTACGAGCAGTACTTC CASSLFHARSYEQYF
TRBJ1-1 . . TRBV5-6 TGTGCCAGCAGCTCCGACGGGGATGAAGCTTTCTTT CASSSDGDEAFF
TRBJ2-7 TRBD2 . TRBV11-3 TGTGCCAGCAGCTTACCAGCGGGGTCCTACGAGCAGTACTTC CASSLPAGSYEQYF
TRBJ2-7 TRBD2 . TRBV9 TGTGCCAGCAGCCGTGGACTAGCATGGGAGCAGTACTTC CASSRGLAWEQYF
TRBJ1-5 . . TRBV11-2 TGTGCCAGCAGCGGACAGATAGATCAGCCCCAGCATTTT CASSGQIDQPQHF
TRBJ2-7 TRBD1 . TRBV30 TGTGCCTGGAGTCACGGGACAGGGGTCCACGAGCAGTACTTC CAWSHGTGVHEQYF
TRBJ2-7 TRBD1 once TRBV5-1 TGCGCCAGCAGCCCGACAGGGGGCGATTACGAGCAGTACTTC CASSPTGGDYEQYF
TRBJ2-3 . . TRBV4-1 TGCGCCAGCAGCCAAGTAGCGGATTACCTTAGCACAGATACGCAGTATTTT CASSQVADYLSTDTQYF
TRBJ1-5 . . TRBV1 TGCACCAGCAGCCAAGATCGGGAAGGACCCTCGATCAATCAGCCCCAGCATTTT CTSSQDREGPSINQPQHF
TRBJ1-1 . once TRBV18 TGTGCCAGCTCACCTGAGGTCACTGAAGCTTTCTTT CASSPEVTEAFF
TRBJ1-1 . . TRBV18 TGTGCCAGCTCACCCGAACAGGATGGTGAAGCTTTCTTT CASSPEQDGEAFF
TRBJ2-7 TRBD2 . TRBV7-3 TGTGCCAGCAGCCTAACACTAGCGTCCCTTGGCGAGCAGTACTTC CASSLTLASLGEQYF
TRBJ2-7 . . TRBV29-1 TGCAGCGTTGTTCCAGGTGGCTACGAGCAGTACTTC CSVVPGGYEQYF
TRBJ2-7 TRBD2 once TRBV18 TGTGCCAGCTCACCACCAGCGACTAGCGGGAAGGGTGAGCAGTACTTC CASSPPATSGKGEQYF
TRBJ2-1 TRBD2 . TRBV18 TGTGCCAGCTCACCAGCCTGGCGGGAGGTTAATGAGCAGTTCTTC CASSPAWREVNEQFF
TRBJ2-5 TRBD1 . TRBV5-1 TGCGCCAGCAGCTCATTCAGGGGGCGCCTACAAGAGACCCAGTACTTC CASSSFRGRLQETQYF
TRBJ2-5 TRBD1 . TRBV25-1 TGTGCCAGTCGTTCCCGGGACAGGGTCCGCGAGACCCAGTACTTC CASRSRDRVRETQYF
TRBJ1-2 TRBD1 once TRBV9 TGTGCCAGCGGGGGGACAGCTGGCTACACCTTC CASGGTAGYTF
TRBJ2-7 . . TRBV5-4 TGTGCCAGCAGCTCGACAGAAACAGGGTACGAGCAGTACTTC CASSSTETGYEQYF
TRBJ2-7 . . TRBV6-1 TGTGCCAGCAGTCTACAGGAAACTTCCTACGAGCAGTACTTC CASSLQETSYEQYF
TRBJ2-7 . . TRBV4-1 TGCGCCAGCAGCCAAATCTCCAGGGGTGACGAGCAGTACTTC CASSQISRGDEQYF
TRBJ2-7 TRBD2 . TRBV28 TGTGCCAGCAGACATCTAGCGGGAGGCTTTTACGAGCAGTACTTC CASRHLAGGFYEQYF